This T cell receptor beta chain stems from a study of blood T cell repertoires in COVID-19. Study summary: T cells, B-cell-depleted T cells, or PBMCs supplied cDNA or gDNA.

Germline V gene sequence: CDR1 SNHLY, CDR2 FYNNEI. The CDR3 extends over 14 amino acids. Trimming took 8 bases from V and 0 from J; bases not matched to a gene: 5. Authors' methods: Reference gene primer amplification gave nucleated cell count estimates. Data came from immunoSEQ multiplex PCR; TCRdb stores just in-frame clones and leaves some out. That table is the source of V, J and clone size, and D and trimming were worked out from the DNA. The profile shows approximately 200,000 clones, about nine tenths of them singletons. Patients at the Seattle site were enrolled during active infection and followed longitudinally.

This TCR was recovered from a man aged 25-40 years with COVID-19, enrolled during active disease. The rearrangement links TRBV2 to TRBJ2-7; 9 bases fit TRBD1. The sequencing input was peripheral blood. CDR3 amino acids: CASYRGPFSYEQYF. CDR3 nucleotide sequence: TGTGCCAGCTACAGGGGGCCTTTCTCCTACGAGCAGTACTTC.